This TCR beta chain derives from a study of monozygotic twins with inflammatory bowel disease. TCRdb re-called the 5' RACE reads and gives one entry per CDR3 protein, without DNA. The sample includes 110,000 to 150,000 distinct CDR3 sequences. Per the germline V gene, CDR1 is DFQATT and CDR2 is SNEGSKA (reference sequence). This CDR3 has 13 residues. What was sequenced was blood. The rearrangement links TRBV20-1 to TRBJ1-6. The source is a human donor with ulcerative colitis or Crohn's disease, or a healthy co-twin of an affected twin (not recorded which). The CDR3 sequence: CSARQGLNSPLHF.